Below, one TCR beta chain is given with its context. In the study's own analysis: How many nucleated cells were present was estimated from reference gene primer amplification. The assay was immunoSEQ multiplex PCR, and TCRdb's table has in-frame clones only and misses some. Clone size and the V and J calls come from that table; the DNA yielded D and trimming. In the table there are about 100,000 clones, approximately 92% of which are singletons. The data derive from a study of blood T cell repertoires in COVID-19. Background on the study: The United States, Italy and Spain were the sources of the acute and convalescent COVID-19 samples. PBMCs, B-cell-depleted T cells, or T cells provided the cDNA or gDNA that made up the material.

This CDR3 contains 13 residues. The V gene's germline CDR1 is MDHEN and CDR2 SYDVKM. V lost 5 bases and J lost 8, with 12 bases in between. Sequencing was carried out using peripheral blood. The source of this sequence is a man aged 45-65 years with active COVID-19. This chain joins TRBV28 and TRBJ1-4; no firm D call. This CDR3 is CASSRDFGEKLFF. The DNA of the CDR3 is TGTGCCAGCAGTCGGGATTTTGGGGAAAAACTGTTTTTT.